What follows describes a single TCR beta chain. TCRdb's table, derived via immunoSEQ multiplex PCR, lists solely in-frame clones and lacks some. The profile shows some 99,000 clones, 95% of them singletons. This sample stems from a study of technical replicates of blood from a handful of donors. The CDR3 covers 14 residues. Germline lookup yields CDR1 MGHRA and CDR2 YSYEKL. Trimming took 2 bases from V and 4 from J, leaving 8 bases between them. V gene TRBV4-1 combines with J gene TRBJ1-4; D unclear. This receptor was identified in a human donor in good health. Input material: T cells isolated from PBMCs. CDR3 DNA: TGCGCCAGCAGCCAACTGGCCTTTAATGAAAAACTGTTTTTT. This codes for CASSQLAFNEKLFF.